The present TCR beta chain was sequenced within a study of identical twins. Study findings and constraints: Within monozygotic twins, out-of-frame TCR alpha sharing was underestimated by the models. Invariant MAIT and iNKT cells are populations that could partly confound zero-insertion analyses. Interpretation of the results relied on cross-sectional statistical analysis and not on following the same donors.

Template switching supplied a universal primer site; unique molecular identifiers were carried on the cDNA. Using its own MiXCR run on the 5' RACE reads, TCRdb lists one record per CDR3 protein. The repertoire holds under 300,000 distinct CDR3 sequences, with roughly 13% as singletons. This clonotype was seen repeatedly, ten times or more. Its antigen remains unidentified. CDR1 SGHRS and CDR2 YFSETQ come from the germline V gene. There are 14 residues in the CDR3. V lost 3 bases and J lost 9; bases outside the gene matches: 6. These same data were also listed under a study on yellow fever vaccine responses in identical twins.

The source of this sequence is a woman younger than 30 in good health. V usage is TRBV5-1 and J usage is TRBJ2-1; 10 nucleotides agree with TRBD2. Sequencing used memory (CD45RO+) T cells sorted from blood. CDR3 bases: TGCGCCAGCAGCTCCGGGACTAGCGAAAGTGAGCAGTTCTTC. This translates into CASSSGTSESEQFF.